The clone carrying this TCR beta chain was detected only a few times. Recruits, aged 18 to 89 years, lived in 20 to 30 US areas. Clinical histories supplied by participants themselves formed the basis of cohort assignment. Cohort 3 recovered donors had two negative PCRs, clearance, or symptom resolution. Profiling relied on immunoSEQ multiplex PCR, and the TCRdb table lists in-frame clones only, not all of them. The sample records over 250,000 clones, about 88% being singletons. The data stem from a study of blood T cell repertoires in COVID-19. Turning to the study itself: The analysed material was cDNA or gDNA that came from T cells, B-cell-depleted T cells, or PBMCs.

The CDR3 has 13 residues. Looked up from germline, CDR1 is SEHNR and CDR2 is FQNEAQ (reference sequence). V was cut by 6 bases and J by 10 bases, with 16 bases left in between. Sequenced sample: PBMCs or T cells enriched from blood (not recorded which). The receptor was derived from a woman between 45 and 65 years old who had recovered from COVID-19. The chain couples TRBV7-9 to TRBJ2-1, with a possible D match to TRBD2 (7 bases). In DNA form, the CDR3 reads TGTGCCAGCAGTAGGGGGACTACGGACGAGCAGTTCTTC. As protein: CASSRGTTDEQFF.